These 13 T cell receptor beta chains were all obtained from the same sample, sequenced in a study of cytomegalovirus exposure and HLA in healthy donors. Primers included in the PCR were 60 Vbeta and 13 Jbeta primers. Sequencing was performed with immunoSEQ multiplex PCR; in TCRdb, only in-frame clones are kept and a portion is missing. The repertoire has roughly 170,000 clones, approximately 82% of them found once; the top ten carry 1% to 1.5%. The sequencing input was PBMCs. All receptors come from a girl aged 2 to 9 in good health and CMV-seropositive.

The J gene is TRBJ2-1, the V gene TRBV6-1; D possibly corresponds to TRBD1 (6 bases). The CDR3 spans 12 residues. Looked up from germline, CDR1 is MNHNS and CDR2 is SASEGT. Trimming stripped 6 bases from V and 7 bases from J, with 10 bases between. This CDR3 is CASSGRGNEQFF. For the CDR3, the DNA is TGTGCCAGCAGCGGAAGGGGGAATGAGCAGTTCTTC.

This clone is a singleton in its sample. This chain uses TRBV5-4 with TRBJ2-3; 9 bases are a match to TRBD1. The CDR3 has 17 amino acids. Germline lookup yields CDR1 SGHNT and CDR2 YYREEE (reference sequence). With V trimmed by 4 bases and J by 2 bases, 11 bases remained unmatched. The CDR3 spells CASSREQGAGFTDTQYF. CDR3 DNA: TGTGCCAGCAGCCGCGAACAGGGGGCTGGTTTCACAGATACGCAGTATTTT.

J is TRBJ2-1 and V is TRBV29-1; D is undetermined. Trimming removed 2 bases from V and 7 bases from J, with 15 bases in between. From germline, CDR1 is SQVTM and CDR2 ANQGSEA. The CDR3 spans 14 residues. The CDR3 reads CSVEYEAAWNEQFF. CDR3 DNA: TGCAGCGTTGAATATGAGGCCGCGTGGAATGAGCAGTTCTTC.

J is TRBJ2-3 and V is TRBV7-9, with TRBD2 matching over 9 bases. This CDR3 is built from 16 residues. With V trimmed by 5 bases and J by 5 bases, 11 bases remained unmatched. Germline CDR1 is SEHNR and CDR2 is FQNEAQ (reference sequence). CDR3 nucleotide sequence: TGTGCCAGCAGCCCAGGCGGGGGACTAGCTGGAGATACGCAGTATTTT. Its translation: CASSPGGGLAGDTQYF.

The chain has TRBV5-1 and TRBJ2-4; D might be TRBD1 (6 bases). Germline CDR1 reads SGHRS; CDR2 reads YFSETQ. The CDR3 covers 13 residues. Trimming removed 4 bases at V and 11 bases at J, with 16 bases between. CDR3 bases: TGCGCCAGCAGCGTCAGGGGTTCCCTATTTCAGTACTTC. This codes for CASSVRGSLFQYF.

This clone was observed a handful of times. DNA for the CDR3: TGTGCCAGCAGCCAACCGAAGGGGGAGCCGATCACTGAAGCTTTCTTT. It is translated as CASSQPKGEPITEAFF. This chain uses TRBV4-2 with TRBJ1-1; a weak D match, TRBD1 (6 bases). V lost 2 bases and J lost 4, with 17 bases in between. Germline CDR1 and CDR2: LGHNA and YNFKEQ. This CDR3 region has 16 residues.

The rearrangement joins TRBV12-5 to TRBJ2-1; TRBD2 is a possible D gene (5 bases). Germline CDR1 LGHNT, CDR2 FRNRAP. Deletions cut 5 bases from V and 9 bases from J, with 11 bases between. CDR3 length equals 12 residues. In nucleotides, the CDR3 is TGTGCTAGTGGTCTTTTGGAGGCTGAGCAGTTCTTC. Protein sequence: CASGLLEAEQFF.

CDR3 coding DNA: TGTGCCAGCAGGGCGGACATCTCCTACGAGCAGTACTTC. This sequence encodes CASRADISYEQYF. This chain joins TRBV2 and TRBJ2-7; maybe TRBD1 (5 bases). V gave up 6 bases and J gave up 0 bases, with 9 bases separating them. The CDR3 is made up of 13 amino acids. The germline V gene encodes CDR1 SNHLY and CDR2 FYNNEI.

The V and J genes are TRBV5-4 and TRBJ2-5, with a possible D match to TRBD2 (6 bases). Germline V gene sequence: CDR1 SGHNT, CDR2 YYREEE (reference sequence). Between the trimmed V and J ends, which lost 4 bases and 5 bases, there was a span of 15 bases. CDR3 length: 14 residues. CDR3 nucleotide sequence: TGTGCCAGCAGCCTGTTCGCGGGACTCGAGACCCAGTACTTC. Its protein product is CASSLFAGLETQYF.

The CDR3 loop reads CASSLVSNYEQYF. The DNA of the CDR3 is TGCGCCAGCAGCTTGGTTAGTAACTACGAGCAGTACTTC. The chain is built from TRBV5-1 and TRBJ2-7; D unclear. Trimming left V 0 bases short and J 3 bases short, with 7 bases between. Germline lookup yields CDR1 SGHRS and CDR2 YFSETQ. The CDR3 runs 13 residues.

This clone appeared once. V is TRBV5-4 and J is TRBJ1-3, with a tentative D call TRBD1 (6 bases). Germline V gene sequence: CDR1 SGHNT, CDR2 YYREEE (reference sequence). The length of the CDR3 is 14 residues. V lost 3 bases and J lost 3, with 10 bases in between. The CDR3 sequence is CASSSGTLGNTIYF. The CDR3 region has the DNA TGTGCCAGCAGCTCCGGGACACTTGGAAACACCATATATTTT.

The gene calls are TRBV9 and TRBJ2-3; D is perhaps TRBD1 (5 bases). V lost 0 bases and J lost 12, with 14 bases in between. The CDR3 consists of 13 residues. The V gene's germline CDR1 is SGDLS and CDR2 YYNGEE. DNA for the CDR3: TGTGCCAGCAGCGTAGAAGGACGTGGGGCACAGTATTTT. This codes for CASSVEGRGAQYF.

The rearrangement links TRBV9 to TRBJ2-1; the match to TRBD1 covers 8 bases. The junction had 2 bases not matched to a gene; V was cut back by 3 bases and J by 3 bases. Germline V gives CDR1 SGDLS, CDR2 YYNGEE. CDR3 size: 14 residues. CDR3 sequence reads: CASSATGVYNEQFF. The CDR3 nucleotides are TGTGCCAGCAGCGCGACAGGGGTCTACAATGAGCAGTTCTTC.